One sample yielded the 29 T cell receptor beta chains listed below, sequenced in a study of blood T cell repertoires in COVID-19. TCRdb keeps only in-frame clones here, not all; method: immunoSEQ multiplex PCR. The table lists approximately 280,000 clones, roughly 90% of them singletons. Sequencing was carried out using peripheral blood. Receptor source: a man younger than 35 with active or convalescent COVID-19.

The chain has TRBV6-1 and TRBJ1-5; TRBD1 might be the D (6 bases). The CDR3 contains 18 residues. The germline gives CDR1 MNHNS, CDR2 SASEGT. Trimming cost V 1 base and J 0 bases, with 16 bases left between them. The CDR3 spells CASSEGKTGGYSNQPQHF. For the CDR3, the DNA is TGTGCCAGCAGTGAAGGCAAGACAGGCGGGTATAGCAATCAGCCCCAGCATTTT.

This clone was recorded only once. The chain employs TRBV10-1 and TRBJ1-2; TRBD1 agrees at 7 bases. There are 14 residues in the CDR3. J was trimmed by 7 bases and V by 0 bases; bases with no gene match: 5. The V gene's germline CDR1 is WNHNN and CDR2 SYGVQD (reference sequence). CDR3 coding DNA: TGCGCCAGCAGTGAGTCCGACAGGGAGGCTGGCTACACCTTC. Its protein product is CASSESDREAGYTF.

This chain links TRBV10-1 with TRBJ2-3; 8 bases fit TRBD2. This CDR3 has 15 amino acids. Per the germline V gene, CDR1 is WNHNN and CDR2 is SYGVQD (reference sequence). The ends lost 2 bases at V and 1 base at J; junction bases unmatched: 2. The CDR3 region is CASSEASGRTDTQYF. CDR3 bases: TGCGCCAGCAGTGAGGCTAGCGGGCGCACAGATACGCAGTATTTT.

The chain couples TRBV3-1 (or the pseudogene TRBV3-2) to TRBJ1-2; 8 nucleotides line up with TRBD1. Trimming removed 2 bases from V and 4 bases from J; junction bases left unmatched: 6. Germline assignment: CDR1 LGHDT and CDR2 YNNKEL (reference sequence). There are 15 residues in the CDR3. CDR3 coding DNA: TGTGCCAGCAGCCAATGGAGGGACAGGCTCTATGGCTACACCTTC. Protein product: CASSQWRDRLYGYTF.

The chain has TRBV7-2 and TRBJ2-5, with a tentative D call TRBD2 (7 bases). Per the germline V gene, CDR1 is SGHTA and CDR2 is FQGNSA. V was cut by 2 bases and J by 4 bases, with 14 bases left in between. This CDR3 contains 15 residues. DNA for the CDR3: TGTGCCAGCAGCTTAACCGCGGGGGCAGGAGAGACCCAGTACTTC. Its protein is CASSLTAGAGETQYF.

V is TRBV5-1 and J is TRBJ2-6, with 9 bases that match TRBD1. V shed 2 bases, J shed 1 base, and the junction held 7 bases outside the gene matches. CDR1 and CDR2 (germline): SGHRS, YFSETQ. This CDR3 contains 18 residues. The CDR3: CASSLQPGQGSGANVLTF. The CDR3 nucleotides are TGCGCCAGCAGCTTACAACCGGGACAGGGATCTGGGGCCAACGTCCTGACTTTC. Based on the CDR3 plus reference TRBV5-1 and TRBJ2-6, the full variable domain is KAGVTQTPRYLIKTRGQQVTLSCSPISGHRSVSWYQQTPGQGLQFLFEYFSETQRNKGNFPGRFSGRQFSNSRSEMNVSTLELGDSALYLCASSLQPGQGSGANVLTFGAGSRLTVL.

This clone was found many times. The chain employs TRBV19 and TRBJ1-2, with D perhaps matching TRBD1 (5 bases). Germline V gene data show CDR1 as LNHDA and CDR2 as SQIVND (reference sequence). This CDR3 region has 13 residues. The V end was cut by 7 bases, the J end by 4 bases, with 13 bases between. CDR3: CASTPRGIYGYTF. The CDR3 DNA follows: TGTGCCAGTACCCCACGGGGGATCTATGGCTACACCTTC.

The genes are TRBV5-6 and TRBJ2-1, with a tentative D call TRBD2 (6 bases). From germline, CDR1 is SGHDT and CDR2 YYEEEE. The length of the CDR3 is 13 residues. The V end lost 4 bases, the J end lost 9 bases, and 14 bases lay between the germline ends. The CDR3 here is CASSPPAGLEQFF. The CDR3 nucleotides are TGTGCCAGCAGCCCGCCTGCGGGGCTTGAGCAGTTCTTC.

The chain has TRBV5-6 and TRBJ2-5; 8 nucleotides line up with TRBD1. The CDR3 loop spans 15 amino acids. The V gene's germline CDR1 is SGHDT and CDR2 YYEEEE. V was clipped by 4 bases and J by 3 bases; unmatched bases: 8. The CDR3 DNA reads TGTGCCAGCAGCACCCTTGGACAGGGAGAAGAGACCCAGTACTTC. It encodes CASSTLGQGEETQYF.

The CDR3 spells CASSPSPDQPQHF. CDR3 DNA sequence: TGTGCCAGCAGCCCCTCCCCGGATCAGCCCCAGCATTTT. The J gene is TRBJ1-5, the V gene TRBV9, with unresolved D. Trimming removed 4 bases from V and 5 bases from J, with 10 bases in between. This CDR3 is built from 13 residues. From germline, CDR1 is SGDLS and CDR2 YYNGEE.

The chain has TRBV19 and TRBJ1-5, with D perhaps matching TRBD1 (5 bases). The CDR3 has 15 amino acids. The germline CDR1 and CDR2 sequences are LNHDA and SQIVND (reference sequence). The germline V and J ends were trimmed by 1 base and 2 bases, with 9 bases remaining between them. The CDR3 DNA reads TGTGCCAGTAGTATAGGGGGGGATGGCAATCAGCCCCAGCATTTT. Translation gives CASSIGGDGNQPQHF.

The V and J genes are TRBV7-8 and TRBJ2-3; 15 bases match TRBD2. Germline loops: CDR1 SGHVS, CDR2 FQNEAQ. This CDR3 is 17 amino acids long. V lost 5 bases, J lost 0 bases, and 3 bases stayed unmatched. In DNA form, the CDR3 reads TGTGCCAGCAGCGGACTAGCGGGGGGGACTAGCACAGATACGCAGTATTTT. Protein product: CASSGLAGGTSTDTQYF.

The rearrangement joins TRBV6-6 to TRBJ2-2; 7 nucleotides align to TRBD1. Germline V gives CDR1 MNHNY, CDR2 SVGAGI (reference sequence). The CDR3 length is 14 residues. V trimming: 6 bases; J trimming: 1 base; junction bases outside the gene matches: 2. The chain's CDR3 is CASSGTENTGELFF. The CDR3 coding sequence is TGTGCCAGCAGCGGGACAGAGAACACCGGGGAGCTGTTTTTT.

This chain uses TRBV19 with TRBJ2-7, with D perhaps matching TRBD2 (6 bases). V lost 3 bases to trimming and J lost 6 bases, with 15 bases between them. This CDR3 has 14 amino acids. In germline, CDR1 is LNHDA, CDR2 SQIVND (reference sequence). Written as DNA, the CDR3 is TGTGCCAGTAGTATTGGCGGGGCCGCCGTCGAGCAGTACTTC. Its protein is CASSIGGAAVEQYF.

The chain recombines TRBV15 with TRBJ1-2; tentatively, D is TRBD1 (5 bases). The V and J ends lost 0 bases and 4 bases respectively, with 12 bases between them. The CDR3 is 15 amino acids. Germline values: CDR1 LNHNV, CDR2 YYDKDF (reference sequence). CDR3 region: CATSREPRAPYGYTF. The CDR3 DNA reads as TGTGCCACCAGCAGAGAGCCCAGGGCTCCCTATGGCTACACCTTC. The full variable domain, in which reference TRBV15 and TRBJ1-2 provide the parts outside the CDR3, is DAMVIQNPRYQVTQFGKPVTLSCSQTLNHNVMYWYQQKSSQAPKLLFHYYDKDFNNEADTPDNFQSRRPNTSFCFLDIRSPGLGDTAMYLCATSREPRAPYGYTFGSGTRLTVV.

This chain connects TRBV9 to TRBJ2-3; 8 bases align to TRBD2. The CDR3 covers 16 residues. CDR1 and CDR2 (germline): SGDLS, YYNGEE. With 0 bases clipped from V and 5 bases from J, the junction kept 8 bases outside the gene matches. The CDR3 DNA is TGTGCCAGCAGCGTAGCGGGAGGGGGGGCTGGAGATACGCAGTATTTT. Amino acid sequence: CASSVAGGGAGDTQYF.

This chain links TRBV24-1 with TRBJ2-1; possibly TRBD2 for D (7 bases). This CDR3 contains 14 residues. Germline V CDR1 and CDR2: KGHDR, SFDVKD. V lost 10 bases and J 8 bases, leaving 20 bases between the germline ends. The CDR3 region is CATAEGGEVDEQFF. CDR3 nucleotide sequence: TGTGCCACGGCGGAGGGGGGGGAGGTGGATGAGCAGTTCTTC.

The chain employs TRBV4-1 and TRBJ1-2, with D perhaps matching TRBD1 (6 bases). Trimming pared 0 bases from V and 3 bases from J, leaving 20 bases between. The CDR3 length is 18 residues. The V gene's germline CDR1 is MGHRA and CDR2 YSYEKL. CDR3 protein: CASSQDPPPPYRDYGYTF. CDR3 sequence (DNA): TGCGCCAGCAGCCAAGATCCCCCACCCCCATACAGGGACTATGGCTACACCTTC.

The chain combines TRBV14 with TRBJ1-3; 7 nucleotides line up with TRBD1. The V segment lost 4 bases and the J segment 0 bases; nucleotides outside the gene matches: 15. Germline V gene lookup returns CDR1 SGHDN and CDR2 FVKESK. CDR3 length: 19 amino acids. The CDR3 reads CASSRRDSHVPLSGNTIYF. DNA of the CDR3: TGTGCCAGCAGCCGCCGGGACAGTCACGTACCTCTCTCTGGAAACACCATATATTTT.

The genes are TRBV18 and TRBJ2-3; 8 nucleotides align to TRBD1. Trimming removed 3 bases from V and 2 bases from J; junction bases left unmatched: 4. CDR1 KGHSH and CDR2 LQKENI come from the germline V gene. The CDR3 sequence is 15 residues long. CDR3 sequence: CASSPSTGATDTQYF. The CDR3 bases are TGTGCCAGCTCACCGTCGACAGGGGCCACAGATACGCAGTATTTT.

The chain carries TRBV4-1 and TRBJ1-6; 8 bases match TRBD1. There are 18 residues in the CDR3. Germline values: CDR1 MGHRA, CDR2 YSYEKL. Germline trimming cut 0 bases from V and 2 bases from J; bases unmatched to any gene: 6. The CDR3 sequence is CASSQDFRTGTYNSPLHF. The DNA for the CDR3 is TGCGCCAGCAGCCAAGATTTTCGGACAGGGACCTATAATTCACCCCTCCACTTT.

The CDR3 reads CASSLTTGGSQPQHF. The CDR3 DNA reads TGTGCCAGCAGTTTAACCACAGGGGGCTCTCAGCCCCAGCATTTT. J is TRBJ1-5 and V is TRBV27; 9 bases align to TRBD1. Losses at the gene ends were 2 bases for V and 6 bases for J; bases not matched to a gene: 5. Germline V gene sequence: CDR1 MNHEY, CDR2 SMNVEV (reference sequence). The CDR3 length is 15 residues.

The gene calls are TRBV11-2 and TRBJ2-7, with TRBD1 matching over 9 bases. Germline assignment: CDR1 SGHAT and CDR2 FQNNGV. J was trimmed by 4 bases and V by 4 bases; bases with no gene match: 8. This CDR3 is built from 15 residues. CDR3 in amino acids: CASSSGQGWRYEQYF. CDR3 bases: TGTGCCAGCAGCTCGGGACAGGGATGGAGGTACGAGCAGTACTTC.

The chain carries TRBV5-1 and TRBJ2-2; D is possibly TRBD2 (5 bases). The CDR3 is made up of 15 amino acids. Per the germline V gene, CDR1 is SGHRS and CDR2 is YFSETQ. The V end was cut by 0 bases, the J end by 4 bases, with 10 bases between. CDR3 in amino acids: CASSLGTRGTGELFF. DNA of the CDR3: TGCGCCAGCAGCTTGGGTACTAGAGGCACCGGGGAGCTGTTTTTT.

This clone was observed a single time. This chain links TRBV2 with TRBJ1-3, with TRBD1 matching 9 bases. Germline V gene lookup returns CDR1 SNHLY and CDR2 FYNNEI. The V and J ends lost 8 bases and 2 bases, in that order; junction bases with no gene match: 7. The CDR3 is 15 amino acids. The CDR3 loop is CASSWTGEAGNTIYF. The CDR3 DNA is TGTGCCAGCTCCTGGACAGGGGAAGCTGGAAACACCATATATTTT.

This clone was observed once. The V gene is TRBV3-1 (or the pseudogene TRBV3-2), the J gene TRBJ2-3; 9 bases fit TRBD2. Germline values: CDR1 LGHDT, CDR2 YNNKEL (reference sequence). This CDR3 is built from 15 residues. Unmatched junction bases numbered 5, after V lost 4 bases and J lost 3 bases. In DNA form, the CDR3 reads TGTGCCAGCAGCCTCGGGACTAGCAGTACAGATACGCAGTATTTT. This translates into CASSLGTSSTDTQYF.

The chain couples TRBV2 to TRBJ2-2; D is perhaps TRBD1 (5 bases). The CDR3 spans 15 residues. The V gene's germline CDR1 is SNHLY and CDR2 FYNNEI. V dropped 6 bases and J dropped 5 bases, with 16 bases sitting between them. The CDR3 reads CASSESPQGTGELFF. The CDR3 DNA is TGTGCCAGCAGCGAGTCACCCCAGGGAACCGGGGAGCTGTTTTTT.

The chain recombines TRBV9 with TRBJ2-7; possible D gene TRBD2, 5 bases. Germline loops: CDR1 SGDLS, CDR2 YYNGEE. The CDR3 spans 12 residues. Trimming left V 4 bases short and J 5 bases short, with 10 bases between. As DNA, the CDR3 is TGTGCCAGCAGCCCCTCCGGGGACGAGCAGTACTTC. Translated, it gives CASSPSGDEQYF.

Regarding this clone: Other DNA sequences within the sample encode an identical CDR3. CDR3 residues: CASSYRLAGYNEQFF. The CDR3 coding sequence is TGTGCCAGCAGTTACCGACTAGCTGGGTACAATGAGCAGTTCTTC. The rearrangement joins TRBV6-5 to TRBJ2-1; 7 bases are a match to TRBD2. V trimming: 2 bases; J trimming: 4 bases; junction bases outside the gene matches: 5. This CDR3 is 15 amino acids long. Looked up from germline, CDR1 is MNHEY and CDR2 is SVGAGI.